This T cell receptor beta chain was observed in a study of CD8+CD57+ T cells in acquired aplastic anemia. Study context: The DNA of sorted CD4+ and CD8+ cells averaged about 3 ug.

The V gene's germline CDR1 is MNHEY and CDR2 SVGAGI. The length of the CDR3 is 14 residues. J gave up 10 bases and V 5 bases, and 6 bases lay outside the gene matches. An expansion of CD8+CD57+ cells by flow cytometry had been shown in patients chosen for sequencing. Receipt of therapy had not occurred in any patient by the time of blood sampling. The template for TCR beta VDJ and CDR3 sequence profiling was genomic DNA. TCRdb reprocessed the reads via MiXCR and lists one record per CDR3 protein. The sample lists hundreds of thousands of distinct CDR3 sequences, over 40% occurring once. This clonotype has a count of ten or more.

This clonotype originated in a human donor with aplastic anemia. The source material was sorted CD4+, CD8+, or CD8+CD57+ T cells (not recorded which) from PBMCs. This sequence joins TRBV6-5 and TRBJ1-6; 9 bases match TRBD1. The CDR3 region has the DNA TGTGCCAGCAGTCAACGACAGGGGGGCTCACCCCTCCACTTT. Translated, it gives CASSQRQGGSPLHF.